Sequencing of this T cell receptor (beta chain) was carried out in a study of tissue T cells after allogeneic stem cell transplantation. Whole-study context: Gastrointestinal graft-versus-host disease was present in all patients, each treated with several therapy lines.

The CDR3 runs to 13 residues. With V trimmed by 8 bases and J by 9 bases, 4 bases remained unmatched. In germline, CDR1 is SEHNR, CDR2 FQNEAQ (reference sequence). Data came from immunoSEQ multiplex PCR; TCRdb stores just in-frame clones and leaves some out. The table lists about 42,000 clones, more than 90% of them singletons. This clonotype was obtained from a woman aged 35-70 years who later had graft-versus-host disease after an allogeneic stem cell transplant. The input for sequencing was blood, taken before transplantation. The chain joins TRBV7-9 to TRBJ1-6; 10 positions match TRBD1. The CDR3 DNA reads as TGTGCCAGCCGACAGGGGGCTGGTTCACCCCTCCACTTT. Its protein product is CASRQGAGSPLHF.